These 10 T cell receptor beta chains came from one sample sequenced in a study of yellow fever vaccine responses in identical twins. TCRdb used MiXCR to reprocess the RT-PCR reads, holding one entry per CDR3 protein. The profile covers approximately 5,000 distinct CDR3 sequences, with 55% to 75% appearing a single time and around 1.5% taken by the ten largest. This specimen consisted of T cells from blood (PBMCs), unsorted or a sorted subset (not recorded which), obtained before or after yellow fever vaccination (not recorded which). These receptors were taken from a woman younger than 35 who received the yellow fever vaccine.

Regarding this clonotype: Its ends do not fully match the called genes, so a read error is possible. The chain carries TRBV7-7 and TRBJ2-1; D is undetermined. The CDR3 has 13 amino acids. Germline assignment: CDR1 SSHAT and CDR2 FNYEAQ (reference sequence). CDR3 region: CASSFNPYNEQFF. The DNA of the CDR3 is TGTGCTAGCAGCTTTAATCCGTACAATGAGCAGTTCTTC. Using reference TRBV7-7 and TRBJ2-1 for the parts outside the CDR3, the full variable domain is GAGVSQSPRYKVTKRGQDVTLRCDPISSHATLYWYQQALGQGPEFLTYFNYEAQPDKSGLPSDRFSAERPEGSISTLTIQRTEQRDSAMYRCASSFNPYNEQFFGPGTRLTVL.

The chain couples TRBV11-1 to TRBJ1-2, with a tentative D call TRBD1 (5 bases). CDR3 length: 18 amino acids. Trimming removed 0 bases from V and 8 bases from J, with 25 bases in between. Germline CDR1 and CDR2: SGHAT and FQDESV (reference sequence). This CDR3 reads CASSLAPLGTASSLGYTF. The CDR3 bases are TGTGCCAGCAGCTTAGCTCCTCTCGGGACGGCTTCATCTTTGGGCTACACCTTC.

In its sample, this clonotype was seen once. The chain is built from TRBV9 and TRBJ1-2; 8 bases map to TRBD1. The CDR3 has 14 residues. V gave up 3 bases and J gave up 4 bases; unmatched junction bases: 5. The V gene's germline CDR1 is SGDLS and CDR2 YYNGEE. The CDR3 DNA reads TGTGCCAGCAGCGCCACAGGGGGTGTCTATGGCTACACCTTC. It yields the protein CASSATGGVYGYTF.

This clonotype was counted once. The genes are TRBV4-1 and TRBJ1-1; D not resolved. V was clipped by 0 bases and J by 8 bases, with 7 bases between them. The length of the CDR3 is 12 residues. In germline, CDR1 is MGHRA, CDR2 YSYEKL. CDR3 amino acids: CASSQDLGEAFF. Written as DNA, the CDR3 is TGCGCCAGCAGCCAAGATTTAGGAGAAGCTTTCTTT.

The chain uses TRBV18 and TRBJ2-1; D unclear. The germline V and J ends were trimmed by 0 bases and 8 bases, with 17 bases remaining between them. CDR1 and CDR2 from the germline V gene are KGHSH and LQKENI. The CDR3 is 16 amino acids. The CDR3 reads CASSPPGPTSIYEQFF. DNA for the CDR3: TGTGCCAGCTCACCACCGGGTCCCACCAGCATCTATGAGCAGTTCTTC.

This clonotype appeared a few times. This chain connects TRBV20-1 to TRBJ1-1; 7 bases are shared with TRBD1. J was trimmed by 6 bases and V by 1 base; bases with no gene match: 5. Germline-derived CDR1 and CDR2 are DFQATT and SNEGSKA (reference sequence). The CDR3 runs to 13 residues. CDR3 loop: CSARATGVSEAFF. For the CDR3, the DNA is TGCAGTGCTAGAGCTACAGGGGTTTCTGAAGCTTTCTTT.

The chain has TRBV2 and TRBJ2-1; no clear D gene. V gave up 8 bases and J gave up 9 bases, with 8 bases separating them. Germline V gene sequence: CDR1 SNHLY, CDR2 FYNNEI. The CDR3 totals 10 residues. The CDR3 loop is CASGYLEQFF. CDR3 in DNA: TGTGCCAGCGGGTATCTTGAGCAGTTCTTC. Full variable domain (remainder filled in from reference TRBV2 and TRBJ2-1): EPEVTQTPSHQVTQMGQEVILRCVPISNHLYFYWYRQILGQKVEFLVSFYNNEISEKSEIFDDQFSVERPDGSNFTLKIRSTKLEDSAMYFCASGYLEQFFGPGTRLTVL.

In this sample, this clonotype turned up a few times. The chain carries TRBV4-1 and TRBJ1-1; D not certain. The V gene's germline CDR1 is MGHRA and CDR2 YSYEKL. The V end lost 1 base, the J end lost 0 bases, and 9 bases lay between the germline ends. This CDR3 contains 15 residues. For the CDR3, the DNA is TGCGCCAGCAGCCAAGGAACCGTAATGAACACTGAAGCTTTCTTT. Its translation is CASSQGTVMNTEAFF.

Only one count was recorded for this clonotype. The rearrangement links TRBV11-2 to TRBJ2-3; perhaps TRBD1 as D (6 bases). V gave up 1 base and J gave up 5 bases, with 13 bases separating them. Germline V lookup: CDR1 SGHAT, CDR2 FQNNGV. This CDR3 contains 15 residues. The CDR3 DNA reads TGTGCCAGCAGCTTAGTCGTGGGGGCTGAAGATACGCAGTATTTT. It yields the protein CASSLVVGAEDTQYF.

The genes are TRBV4-1 and TRBJ2-1, with D unclear. Per germline, CDR1 MGHRA and CDR2 YSYEKL. V gave up 0 bases and J gave up 6 bases, with 9 bases separating them. CDR3 length equals 14 residues. The CDR3 DNA reads as TGCGCCAGCAGCCAAGAGTTACAGAGCAATGAGCAGTTCTTC. It encodes CASSQELQSNEQFF.